Listed here is a single T cell receptor (beta chain). Its antigen is unidentified. It was with a sample-barcoded 5' primer and a J-beta primer mix that a second PCR of roughly 6 to 12 cycles was run. A minimum of 3 million CDR3-containing paired-end reads was obtained for each sample. TCRdb processed the 5' RACE reads anew with MiXCR; each CDR3 protein has one entry. The sample yields under 800,000 distinct CDR3 sequences, over 20% seen once. With 7 bases removed from V and 0 bases from J, the gap between germline ends came to 6 bases. The CDR3 length is 12 residues. Germline loops: CDR1 SEHNR, CDR2 FQNEAQ (reference sequence). The sample originates from a study of blood T cells in healthy people across ages. Study-level information: Template switching caught about one barcoded beta molecule for each two T cells. Regarding the study as a whole: Long-lived and aged donors differed, with more naive CD4+ cells and higher diversity in the long-lived. Naive and antigen-experienced cells could not be conclusively compared, given unsorted PBMCs.

This sequence was found in a man aged 65-85 years in good health. The sample consisted of blood. The J gene is TRBJ1-1, the V gene TRBV7-9; weak D call: TRBD1 (5 bases). The CDR3: CASTGLNTEAFF. In DNA, the CDR3 is TGTGCCAGCACAGGGTTGAACACTGAAGCTTTCTTT.